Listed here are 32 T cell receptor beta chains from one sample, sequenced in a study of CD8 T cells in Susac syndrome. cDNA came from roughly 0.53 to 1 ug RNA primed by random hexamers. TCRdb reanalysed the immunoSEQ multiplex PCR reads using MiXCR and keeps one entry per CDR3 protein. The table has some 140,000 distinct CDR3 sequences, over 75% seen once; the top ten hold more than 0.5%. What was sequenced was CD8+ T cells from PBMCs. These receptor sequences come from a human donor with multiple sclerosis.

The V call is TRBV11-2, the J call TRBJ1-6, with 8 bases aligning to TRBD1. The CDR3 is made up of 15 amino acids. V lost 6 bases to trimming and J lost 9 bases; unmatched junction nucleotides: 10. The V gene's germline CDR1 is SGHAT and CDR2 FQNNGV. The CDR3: CASRIQGAGFSPLHF. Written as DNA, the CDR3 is TGTGCCAGCAGGATCCAGGGGGCGGGTTTTTCACCCCTCCACTTT.

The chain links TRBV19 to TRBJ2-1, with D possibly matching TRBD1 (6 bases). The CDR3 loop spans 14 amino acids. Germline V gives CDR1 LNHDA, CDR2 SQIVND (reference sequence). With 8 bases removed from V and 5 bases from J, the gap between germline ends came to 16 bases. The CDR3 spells CASGIGGANNEQFF. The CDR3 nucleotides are TGTGCCAGTGGGATAGGGGGTGCGAACAATGAGCAGTTCTTC.

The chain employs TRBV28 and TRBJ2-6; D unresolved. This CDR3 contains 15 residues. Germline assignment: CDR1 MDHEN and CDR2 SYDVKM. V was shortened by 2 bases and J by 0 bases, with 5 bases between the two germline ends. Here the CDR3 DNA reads TGTGCCAGCAGTTTAACATCCTCTGGGGCCAACGTCCTGACTTTC. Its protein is CASSLTSSGANVLTF.

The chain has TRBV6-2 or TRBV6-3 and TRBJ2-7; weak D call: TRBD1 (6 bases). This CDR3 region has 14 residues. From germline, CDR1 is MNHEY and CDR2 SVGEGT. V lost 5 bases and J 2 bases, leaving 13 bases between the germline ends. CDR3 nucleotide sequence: TGTGCCAGCAGTGCCAGGGGCCTAACCTACGAGCAGTACTTC. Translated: CASSARGLTYEQYF.

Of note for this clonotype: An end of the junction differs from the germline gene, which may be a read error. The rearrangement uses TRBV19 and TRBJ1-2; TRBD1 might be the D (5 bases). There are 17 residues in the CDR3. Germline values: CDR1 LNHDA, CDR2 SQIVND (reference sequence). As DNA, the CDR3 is TGTGCCGGTAGTGCCCCTTTCGGGGCCAGCCAAAACTATGGCTACACCTTC. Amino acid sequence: CAGSAPFGASQNYGYTF.

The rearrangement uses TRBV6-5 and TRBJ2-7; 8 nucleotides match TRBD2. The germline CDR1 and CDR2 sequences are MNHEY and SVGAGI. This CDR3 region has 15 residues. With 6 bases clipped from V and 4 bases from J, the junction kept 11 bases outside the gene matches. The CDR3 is CASSPGGGWLYEQYF. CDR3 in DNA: TGTGCCAGCAGCCCCGGGGGGGGATGGTTGTACGAGCAGTACTTC.

DNA for the CDR3: TGTGCCACTACCCCGACTAGCGGATTCTACAATGAGCAGTTCTTC. Protein sequence: CATTPTSGFYNEQFF. The J gene is TRBJ2-1, the V gene TRBV19; TRBD2 matches at 9 bases. CDR1 and CDR2 (germline): LNHDA, SQIVND (reference sequence). V trimming: 10 bases; J trimming: 3 bases; junction bases outside the gene matches: 10. The CDR3 contains 15 residues.

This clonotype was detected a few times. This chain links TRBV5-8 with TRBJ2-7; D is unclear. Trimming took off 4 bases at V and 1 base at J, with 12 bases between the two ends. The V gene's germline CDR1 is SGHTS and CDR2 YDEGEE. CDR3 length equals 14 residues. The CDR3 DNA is TGTGCCAGCAGCCTTGGACCGCCTTCCTACGAGCAGTACGTC. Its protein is CASSLGPPSYEQYV.

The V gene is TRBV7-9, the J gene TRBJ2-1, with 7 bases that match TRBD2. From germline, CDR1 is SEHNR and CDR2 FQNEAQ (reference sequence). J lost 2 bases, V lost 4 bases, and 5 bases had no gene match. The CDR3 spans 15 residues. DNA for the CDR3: TGTGCCAGCAGCTCTCTAGCGGCCCCCTACAATGAGCAGTTCTTC. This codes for CASSSLAAPYNEQFF.

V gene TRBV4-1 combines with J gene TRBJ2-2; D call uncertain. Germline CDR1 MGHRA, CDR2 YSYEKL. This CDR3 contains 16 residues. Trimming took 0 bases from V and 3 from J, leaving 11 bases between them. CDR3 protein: CASSQDSAGDTGELFF. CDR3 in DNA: TGCGCCAGCAGCCAAGATTCCGCAGGAGACACCGGGGAGCTGTTTTTT.

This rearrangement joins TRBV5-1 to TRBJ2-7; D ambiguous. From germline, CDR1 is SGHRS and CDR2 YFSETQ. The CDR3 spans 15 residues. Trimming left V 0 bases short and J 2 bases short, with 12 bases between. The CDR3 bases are TGCGCCAGCAGCTTGGCCCGGACCGAACCCTACGAGCAGTACTTC. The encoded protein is CASSLARTEPYEQYF.

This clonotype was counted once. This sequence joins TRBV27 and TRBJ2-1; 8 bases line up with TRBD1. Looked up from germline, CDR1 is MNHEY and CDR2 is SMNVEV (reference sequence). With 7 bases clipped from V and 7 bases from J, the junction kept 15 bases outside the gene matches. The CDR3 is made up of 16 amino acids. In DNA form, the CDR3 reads TGTGCCAGCACCTCCTTTGGGACAGGTCTTTCAAATGAGCAGTTCTTC. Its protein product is CASTSFGTGLSNEQFF.

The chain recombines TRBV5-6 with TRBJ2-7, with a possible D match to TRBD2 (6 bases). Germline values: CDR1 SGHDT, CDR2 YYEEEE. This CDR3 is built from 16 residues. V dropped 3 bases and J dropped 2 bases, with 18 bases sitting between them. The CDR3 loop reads CASSSLRTGTPYEQYF. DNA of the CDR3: TGTGCCAGCAGCTCGCTAAGGACCGGGACTCCCTACGAGCAGTACTTC.

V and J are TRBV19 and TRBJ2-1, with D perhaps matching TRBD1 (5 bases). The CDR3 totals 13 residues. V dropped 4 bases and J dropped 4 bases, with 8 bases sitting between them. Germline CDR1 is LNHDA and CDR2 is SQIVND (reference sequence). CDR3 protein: CASSTTVYNEQFF. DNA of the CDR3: TGTGCCAGTAGTACGACAGTTTACAATGAGCAGTTCTTC. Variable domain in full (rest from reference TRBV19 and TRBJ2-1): DGGITQSPKYLFRKEGQNVTLSCEQNLNHDAMYWYRQDPGQGLRLIYYSQIVNDFQKGDIAEGYSVSREKKESFPLTVTSAQKNPTAFYLCASSTTVYNEQFFGPGTRLTVL.

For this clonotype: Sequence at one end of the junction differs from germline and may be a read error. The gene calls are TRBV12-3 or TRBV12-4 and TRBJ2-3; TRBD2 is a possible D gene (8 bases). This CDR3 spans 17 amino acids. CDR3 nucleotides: TGTGCCAGCAGCTTAGGGGGCACGGGGGGGACCACAGATACGCAGTATTTT. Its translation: CASSLGGTGGTTDTQYF.

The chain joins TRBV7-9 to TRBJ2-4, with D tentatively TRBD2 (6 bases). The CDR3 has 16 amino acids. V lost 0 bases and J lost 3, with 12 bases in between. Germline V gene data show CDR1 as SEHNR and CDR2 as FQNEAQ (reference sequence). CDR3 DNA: TGTGCCAGCAGCTTAGCGCGGGGAATTGACAAAAACATTCAGTACTTC. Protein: CASSLARGIDKNIQYF.

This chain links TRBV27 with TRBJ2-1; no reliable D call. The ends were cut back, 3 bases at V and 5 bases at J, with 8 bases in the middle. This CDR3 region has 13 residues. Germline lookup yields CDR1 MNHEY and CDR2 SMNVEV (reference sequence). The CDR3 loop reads CASSLHRNNEQFF. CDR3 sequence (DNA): TGTGCCAGCAGTTTGCACAGAAACAATGAGCAGTTCTTC.

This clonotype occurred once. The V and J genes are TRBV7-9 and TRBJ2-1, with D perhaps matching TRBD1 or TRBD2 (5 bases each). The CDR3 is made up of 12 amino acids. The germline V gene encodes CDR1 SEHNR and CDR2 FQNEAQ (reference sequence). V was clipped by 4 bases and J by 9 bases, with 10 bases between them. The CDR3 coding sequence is TGTGCCAGCAGCTCAGAGGGGAGTGAGCAGTTCTTC. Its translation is CASSSEGSEQFF.

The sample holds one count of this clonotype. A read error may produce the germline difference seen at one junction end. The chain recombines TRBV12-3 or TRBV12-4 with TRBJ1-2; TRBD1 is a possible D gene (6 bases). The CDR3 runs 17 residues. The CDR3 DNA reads TGTGCCAGCAGTTTAAGTCTCCCCGTGGACAGCTCCTATGGCCACACCTTC. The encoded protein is CASSLSLPVDSSYGHTF.

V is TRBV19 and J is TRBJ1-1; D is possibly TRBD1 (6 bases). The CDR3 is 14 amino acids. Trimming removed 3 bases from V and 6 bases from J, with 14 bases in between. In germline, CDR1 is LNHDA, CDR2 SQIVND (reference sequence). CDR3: CASSIKGVKAEAFF. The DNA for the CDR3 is TGTGCCAGTAGTATCAAGGGGGTCAAGGCTGAAGCTTTCTTT. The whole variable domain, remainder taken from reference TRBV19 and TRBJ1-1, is DGGITQSPKYLFRKEGQNVTLSCEQNLNHDAMYWYRQDPGQGLRLIYYSQIVNDFQKGDIAEGYSVSREKKESFPLTVTSAQKNPTAFYLCASSIKGVKAEAFFGQGTRLTVV.

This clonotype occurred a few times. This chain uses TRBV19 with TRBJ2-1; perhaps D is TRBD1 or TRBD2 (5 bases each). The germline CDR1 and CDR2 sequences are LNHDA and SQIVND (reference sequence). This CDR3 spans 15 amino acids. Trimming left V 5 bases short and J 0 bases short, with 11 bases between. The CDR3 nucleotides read TGTGCCAGTAGTTCTGGGGGAAGCTCCTACAATGAGCAGTTCTTC. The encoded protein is CASSSGGSSYNEQFF.

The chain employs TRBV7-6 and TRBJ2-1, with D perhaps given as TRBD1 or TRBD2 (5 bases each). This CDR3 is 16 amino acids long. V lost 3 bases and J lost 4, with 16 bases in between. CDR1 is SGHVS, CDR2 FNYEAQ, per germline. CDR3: CASSFGTRPQYNEQFF. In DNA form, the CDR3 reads TGTGCCAGCAGCTTTGGGACCCGACCCCAATACAATGAGCAGTTCTTC.

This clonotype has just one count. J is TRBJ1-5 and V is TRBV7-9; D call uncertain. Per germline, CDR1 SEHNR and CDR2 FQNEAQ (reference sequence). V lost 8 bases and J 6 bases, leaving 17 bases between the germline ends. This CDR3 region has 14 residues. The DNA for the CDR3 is TGTGCCAGCCTGATTGGAGGATCCCGTCAGCCCCAGCATTTT. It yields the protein CASLIGGSRQPQHF.

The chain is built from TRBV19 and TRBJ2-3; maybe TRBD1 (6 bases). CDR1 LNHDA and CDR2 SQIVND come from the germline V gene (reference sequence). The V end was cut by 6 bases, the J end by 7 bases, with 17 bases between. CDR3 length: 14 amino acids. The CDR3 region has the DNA TGTGCCAGTAGCAAACAGGGTTGGCCGTATACGCAGTATTTT. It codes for CASSKQGWPYTQYF.

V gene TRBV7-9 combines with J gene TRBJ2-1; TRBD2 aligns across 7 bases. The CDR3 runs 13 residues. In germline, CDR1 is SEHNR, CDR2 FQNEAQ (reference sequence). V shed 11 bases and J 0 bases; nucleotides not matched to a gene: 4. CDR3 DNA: TGTGCCGGCGCGGGAGACTCCTACAATGAGCAGTTCTTC. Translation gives CAGAGDSYNEQFF. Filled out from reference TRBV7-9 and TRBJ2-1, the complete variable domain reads DTGVSQNPRHKITKRGQNVTFRCDPISEHNRLYWYRQTLGQGPEFLTYFQNEAQLEKSRLLSDRFSAERPKGSFSTLEIQRTEQGDSAMYLCAGAGDSYNEQFFGPGTRLTVL.

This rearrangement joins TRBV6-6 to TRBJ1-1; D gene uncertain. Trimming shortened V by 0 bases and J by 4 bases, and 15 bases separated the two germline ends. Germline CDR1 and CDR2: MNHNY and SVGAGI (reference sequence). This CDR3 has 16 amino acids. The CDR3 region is CASSYSPPPGVTEAFF. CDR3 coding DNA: TGTGCCAGCAGTTACTCGCCTCCTCCCGGGGTCACTGAAGCTTTCTTT.

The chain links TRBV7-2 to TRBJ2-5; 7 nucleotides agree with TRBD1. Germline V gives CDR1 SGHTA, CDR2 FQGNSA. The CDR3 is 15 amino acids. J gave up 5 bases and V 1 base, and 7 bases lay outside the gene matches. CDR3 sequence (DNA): TGTGCCAGCAGCTTAGGACAGGGTGCTTTCGAGACCCAGTACTTC. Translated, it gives CASSLGQGAFETQYF.

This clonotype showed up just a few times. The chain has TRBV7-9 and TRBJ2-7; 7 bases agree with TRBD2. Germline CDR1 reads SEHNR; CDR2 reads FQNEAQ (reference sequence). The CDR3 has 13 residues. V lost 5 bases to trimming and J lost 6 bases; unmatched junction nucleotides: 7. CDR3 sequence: CASSPGAGAEQYV. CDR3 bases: TGTGCCAGCAGCCCTGGGGCGGGAGCCGAGCAGTACGTC.

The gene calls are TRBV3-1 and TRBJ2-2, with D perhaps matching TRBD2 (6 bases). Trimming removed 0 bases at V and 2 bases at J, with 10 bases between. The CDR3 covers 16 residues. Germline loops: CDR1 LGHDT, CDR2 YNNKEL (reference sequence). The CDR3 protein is CASSQDRGINTGELFF. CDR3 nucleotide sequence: TGTGCCAGCAGCCAAGATCGCGGGATTAACACCGGGGAGCTGTTTTTT. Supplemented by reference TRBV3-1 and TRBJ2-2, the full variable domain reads DTAVSQTPKYLVTQMGNDKSIKCEQNLGHDTMYWYKQDSKKFLKIMFSYNNKELIINETVPNRFSPKSPDKAHLNLHINSLELGDSAVYFCASSQDRGINTGELFFGEGSRLTVL.

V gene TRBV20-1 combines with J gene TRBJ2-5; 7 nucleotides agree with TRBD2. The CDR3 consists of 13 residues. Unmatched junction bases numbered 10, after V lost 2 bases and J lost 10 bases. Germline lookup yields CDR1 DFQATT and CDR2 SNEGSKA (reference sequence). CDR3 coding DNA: TGCAGTGCTAGACCCCCTCGGGAGGTGAACCAGTACTTC. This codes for CSARPPREVNQYF.

DNA for the CDR3: TGCGCCAGCAGCCTCTGGGGACAGGCTGGTTTCAACACTGAAGCTTTCTTT. Protein sequence: CASSLWGQAGFNTEAFF. V is TRBV4-1 and J is TRBJ1-1; 8 bases match TRBD1. This CDR3 contains 17 residues. V was clipped by 4 bases and J by 2 bases; unmatched bases: 12. Per germline, CDR1 MGHRA and CDR2 YSYEKL.

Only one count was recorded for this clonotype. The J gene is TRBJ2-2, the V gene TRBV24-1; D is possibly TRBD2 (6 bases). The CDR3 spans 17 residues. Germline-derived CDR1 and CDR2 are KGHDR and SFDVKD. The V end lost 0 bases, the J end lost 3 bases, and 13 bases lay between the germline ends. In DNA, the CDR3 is TGTGCCACCAGTGATTTGTCCGGGAGTGAGTACACCGGGGAGCTGTTTTTT. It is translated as CATSDLSGSEYTGELFF.